Listed here is a single T cell receptor (beta chain). Its antigen is not yet known. The record has no base qualities; no much larger clone is one base away. TCRbeta CDR3 regions were amplified from genomic DNA using the immunoSEQ Assay, a bias-controlled multiplex PCR. As for the original processing: Within the assay, amplification of reference gene primers was used to estimate how many nucleated cells each sample contained. To quantify the absolute abundance of each unique TCRbeta CDR3 rearrangement, sequence reads were collapsed and filtered. For each sample, productive Simpson clonality was calculated by taking the square root of Simpson's diversity index across productive rearrangements. In TCRdb, the immuneACCESS table is reduced to in-frame sequences with V and J assigned. These tables do not hold every clone; where another copy was compared, an unresolved V gene accounts for under half, and the others remain unexplained. The DNA gave D and trimming, while V, J and clone size come from that table. The sample yields some 75,000 clones; 75% to 90% were counted once. Together, the top ten hold over 6% of the sample.

At one collaborating source in Seattle, patients were enrolled during active infection and were followed longitudinally through the course of disease. Collaborating institutions collected whole blood in K2EDTA tubes following their own protocols. For TCRbeta analysis, collaborator samples were shipped as frozen whole blood, as isolated PBMCs, or as DNA extracted from either sample type. These data originate in a study of blood T cell repertoires in COVID-19 (dated by TCRdb to between 2020 and 2021). Background for the entire study: Collaborator samples came from the United States, Italy and Spain and covered acute and convalescent phases of COVID-19. Subjects who had been exposed to COVID-19, were actively infected with it, or had recovered from it provided the deeply sampled blood TCRbeta repertoires that made up the dataset. The material from the prospective study consisted of cDNA or gDNA derived from T cells, B-cell-depleted T cells, or PBMCs. Where available, HLA class I and class II types were obtained from metadata supplied by the sample provider rather than from assay-based typing. The repertoires were made available in a free public database intended to serve as a resource for research on the immune response to SARS-CoV-2. The sample metadata nearly always contained a de-identified subject ID, COVID-19 status, age in years and sex. Samples came from the ongoing ImmuneRACE study (first 160 participants) plus 1,254 subjects from 6 global collaborators.

Overall results and qualifications from the work: How much clinical and demographic metadata was included differed by source and by participant, and the metadata was provided uncurated.

Unmatched junction bases come to 25, with V trimmed by 4 bases and J by 8 bases. Taken from cysteine to phenylalanine, the CDR3 has 19 residues. The sequence is cut down to CDR3 DNA, 57 bases in frame from base 1. CDR1 SGHRS and CDR2 YFSETQ are derived from the germline V gene. Material for sequencing was peripheral blood. The sequence joins TRBV5-1 to TRBJ1-2; 8 bases in between match TRBD1. The receptor's source is a man older than 75 with COVID-19, enrolled during active disease. The bases read TGCGCCAGCAGCCTTACTTGGACAGGGAGAAGCGGCTTGGCGGACGGCTACACCTTC. It encodes CASSLTWTGRSGLADGYTF.